A selection of T cell receptor beta chains follows, all from one sample in a study of blood T cell repertoires in COVID-19. Clones were read by immunoSEQ multiplex PCR, and TCRdb kept only the in-frame ones, dropping some. The sample lists nearly 300,000 clones, approximately 84% occurring once. Sample: peripheral blood. These receptors were taken from a human donor with COVID-19, enrolled during active disease. The donor label of this sample is uncertain. Each CDR3 is given with its conserved first and last residue. A D gene is named only where the DNA matches it firmly. Clone size is given for some rows only: seen once, a few or many times, or a class if the clone is expanded.

d_gene: TRBD1
j_gene: TRBJ1-1
abundance: NA
v_gene: TRBV18
CDR3aa: CASSNTGGGLNTEAFF
CDR3nt: TGTGCCAGCTCGAATACAGGGGGCGGGTTGAACACTGAAGCTTTCTTT

d_gene: NA
j_gene: TRBJ2-4
abundance: NA
v_gene: TRBV4-2
CDR3aa: CASSQDLTGDIQYF
CDR3nt: TGTGCCAGCAGCCAAGACCTTACGGGGGACATTCAGTACTTC

d_gene: TRBD1
j_gene: TRBJ1-4
abundance: NA
v_gene: TRBV6-5
CDR3aa: CASSYSIQGRKKLFF
CDR3nt: TGTGCCAGCAGTTACTCTATACAGGGGCGAAAAAAACTGTTTTTT

d_gene: TRBD1
j_gene: TRBJ2-3
abundance: NA
v_gene: TRBV19
CDR3aa: CASTLSEGAVTDTQYF
CDR3nt: TGTGCCAGTACCCTTTCTGAGGGGGCGGTAACAGATACGCAGTATTTT

d_gene: TRBD1
j_gene: TRBJ1-1
abundance: NA
v_gene: TRBV4-3
CDR3aa: CASSQAWTGPSPEAFF
CDR3nt: TGCGCCAGCAGCCAGGCTTGGACAGGGCCGTCCCCTGAAGCTTTCTTT

d_gene: NA
j_gene: TRBJ1-5
abundance: NA
v_gene: TRBV28
CDR3aa: CASSSHSDSNQPQHF
CDR3nt: TGTGCCAGCAGTTCGCATTCAGATAGCAATCAGCCCCAGCATTTT

d_gene: NA
j_gene: TRBJ1-1
abundance: NA
v_gene: TRBV24-1
CDR3aa: CATSDTGNTEAFF
CDR3nt: TGTGCCACCAGTGACACAGGCAACACTGAAGCTTTCTTT

d_gene: TRBD1
j_gene: TRBJ1-2
abundance: NA
v_gene: TRBV7-9
CDR3aa: CASSSGTGNYGYTF
CDR3nt: TGTGCCAGCAGCTCAGGGACAGGGAACTATGGCTACACCTTC

d_gene: NA
j_gene: TRBJ2-7
abundance: few
v_gene: TRBV7-3
CDR3aa: CASSPQSGGPYEQYF
CDR3nt: TGTGCCAGCAGCCCCCAATCCGGGGGACCCTACGAGCAGTACTTC

d_gene: TRBD1
j_gene: TRBJ2-7
abundance: NA
v_gene: TRBV11-2
CDR3aa: CASSLSGGQAYEQYF
CDR3nt: TGTGCCAGCAGCTTAAGCGGAGGACAGGCCTACGAGCAGTACTTC

d_gene: TRBD1
j_gene: TRBJ1-5
abundance: NA
v_gene: TRBV2
CDR3aa: CASRGDSPTSYSNQPQHF
CDR3nt: TGTGCCAGCAGGGGGGACAGCCCGACTTCTTATAGCAATCAGCCCCAGCATTTT

d_gene: TRBD2
j_gene: TRBJ2-3
abundance: NA
v_gene: TRBV19
CDR3aa: CASSTRLAGALDTQYF
CDR3nt: TGTGCCAGTAGTACTCGTCTAGCGGGAGCTCTAGATACGCAGTATTTT

d_gene: TRBD1
j_gene: TRBJ1-2
abundance: NA
v_gene: TRBV27
CDR3aa: CASSATGRHGYTF
CDR3nt: TGTGCCAGCAGTGCGACAGGGCGGCATGGCTACACCTTC

d_gene: TRBD1
j_gene: TRBJ2-2
abundance: NA
v_gene: TRBV24-1
CDR3aa: CATSDADRGPANTGELFF
CDR3nt: TGTGCCACCAGTGATGCTGACAGGGGGCCCGCGAACACCGGGGAGCTGTTTTTT

d_gene: TRBD1
j_gene: TRBJ1-3
abundance: few
v_gene: TRBV7-8
CDR3aa: CASSASTGMPAGNTIYF
CDR3nt: TGTGCCAGCAGCGCCTCGACAGGGATGCCGGCTGGAAACACCATATATTTT

d_gene: TRBD1
j_gene: TRBJ2-7
abundance: NA
v_gene: TRBV27
CDR3aa: CASSLSLEGQGDYEQYF
CDR3nt: TGTGCCAGCAGTTTATCTTTAGAGGGACAGGGGGACTACGAGCAGTACTTC

d_gene: NA
j_gene: TRBJ2-3
abundance: NA
v_gene: TRBV30
CDR3aa: CAWSPPAGHTDTQYF
CDR3nt: TGTGCCTGGAGTCCCCCAGCGGGACACACAGATACGCAGTATTTT

d_gene: NA
j_gene: TRBJ1-1
abundance: few
v_gene: TRBV7-2
CDR3aa: CASGTPNTEAFF
CDR3nt: TGTGCCTCCGGGACACCGAACACTGAAGCTTTCTTT

d_gene: TRBD1
j_gene: TRBJ2-2
abundance: NA
v_gene: TRBV6-2/TRBV6-3
CDR3aa: CASSSNRDSNTGELFF
CDR3nt: TGTGCCAGCAGTTCTAACCGGGACAGCAACACCGGGGAGCTGTTTTTT

d_gene: TRBD1
j_gene: TRBJ1-1
abundance: NA
v_gene: TRBV5-1
CDR3aa: CASSSQGANTEAFF
CDR3nt: TGCGCCAGCAGCTCGCAGGGGGCTAACACTGAAGCTTTCTTT

d_gene: TRBD1
j_gene: TRBJ1-1
abundance: few
v_gene: TRBV2
CDR3aa: CASSEDRANTEAFF
CDR3nt: TGTGCCAGCAGCGAGGACAGGGCGAACACTGAAGCTTTCTTT

d_gene: TRBD1
j_gene: TRBJ2-1
abundance: NA
v_gene: TRBV29-1
CDR3aa: CSVGDSNEQFF
CDR3nt: TGCAGCGTTGGGGACAGCAATGAGCAGTTCTTC

d_gene: NA
j_gene: TRBJ1-2
abundance: NA
v_gene: TRBV2
CDR3aa: CASSEIGGSYGYTF
CDR3nt: TGTGCCAGCAGTGAGATCGGGGGAAGCTATGGCTACACCTTC

d_gene: NA
j_gene: TRBJ2-7
abundance: NA
v_gene: TRBV18
CDR3aa: CASHNQAMTYEQYF
CDR3nt: TGTGCCAGTCATAATCAGGCGATGACCTACGAGCAGTACTTC

d_gene: NA
j_gene: TRBJ1-1
abundance: few
v_gene: TRBV6-5
CDR3aa: CASHQGRWAFF
CDR3nt: TGTGCCAGCCATCAGGGGCGGTGGGCTTTCTTT

d_gene: TRBD1
j_gene: TRBJ1-2
abundance: NA
v_gene: TRBV6-4
CDR3aa: CASRPNTGQVNYGYTF
CDR3nt: TGTGCCAGCAGGCCCAATACCGGACAGGTTAACTATGGCTACACCTTC

d_gene: TRBD1
j_gene: TRBJ1-1
abundance: NA
v_gene: TRBV7-8
CDR3aa: CASSRDRDEAFF
CDR3nt: TGTGCCAGCAGCCGGGACAGGGATGAAGCTTTCTTT

d_gene: NA
j_gene: TRBJ1-2
abundance: NA
v_gene: TRBV2
CDR3aa: CASSESPNYGYTF
CDR3nt: TGTGCCAGCAGTGAGAGCCCTAACTATGGCTACACCTTC

d_gene: TRBD2
j_gene: TRBJ2-4
abundance: NA
v_gene: TRBV15
CDR3aa: CATSRDQWGGIQYF
CDR3nt: TGTGCCACCAGCAGAGATCAATGGGGAGGGATTCAGTACTTC

d_gene: TRBD1
j_gene: TRBJ2-5
abundance: NA
v_gene: TRBV28
CDR3aa: CASSQQTGYQETQYF
CDR3nt: TGTGCCAGCAGTCAGCAGACAGGGTATCAGGAGACCCAGTACTTC

d_gene: NA
j_gene: TRBJ2-3
abundance: NA
v_gene: TRBV30
CDR3aa: CAWSVLARVDDTQYF
CDR3nt: TGTGCCTGGAGTGTATTGGCCCGGGTTGATGATACGCAGTATTTT

d_gene: TRBD2
j_gene: TRBJ2-7
abundance: many
v_gene: TRBV19
CDR3aa: CASSILTTSDSYEQYF
CDR3nt: TGTGCCAGTAGTATCCTCACGACTAGCGACTCCTACGAGCAGTACTTC

d_gene: TRBD1
j_gene: TRBJ2-3
abundance: NA
v_gene: TRBV18
CDR3aa: CASSPRTGNVDTQYF
CDR3nt: TGTGCCAGCTCACCCCGGACAGGCAATGTCGATACGCAGTATTTT

d_gene: TRBD2
j_gene: TRBJ2-1
abundance: NA
v_gene: TRBV9
CDR3aa: CASRAVLADAYNEQFF
CDR3nt: TGTGCCAGCAGGGCCGTTCTAGCGGACGCTTACAATGAGCAGTTCTTC

d_gene: TRBD1
j_gene: TRBJ1-6
abundance: NA
v_gene: TRBV28
CDR3aa: CASRGDSYNSPLHF
CDR3nt: TGTGCCAGCAGGGGGGACAGTTATAATTCACCCCTCCACTTT

d_gene: NA
j_gene: TRBJ2-6
abundance: few
v_gene: TRBV5-1
CDR3aa: CASSPVGGVGANVLTF
CDR3nt: TGCGCCAGCAGCCCCGTAGGAGGGGTGGGGGCCAACGTCCTGACTTTC

d_gene: NA
j_gene: TRBJ2-1
abundance: NA
v_gene: TRBV11-2
CDR3aa: CASSPWGVLYNEQFF
CDR3nt: TGTGCCAGCAGCCCCTGGGGAGTCCTCTACAATGAGCAGTTCTTC

d_gene: TRBD2
j_gene: TRBJ2-1
abundance: NA
v_gene: TRBV7-3
CDR3aa: CASSLGTSGRGEQFF
CDR3nt: TGTGCCAGCAGCTTAGGGACTAGCGGGAGGGGCGAGCAGTTCTTC

d_gene: NA
j_gene: TRBJ2-7
abundance: once
v_gene: TRBV6-5
CDR3aa: CATQSDNSYEQYF
CDR3nt: TGTGCCACCCAATCAGACAACTCCTACGAGCAGTACTTC

d_gene: TRBD1
j_gene: TRBJ2-3
abundance: NA
v_gene: TRBV7-3
CDR3aa: CASSLSGQGTDTQYF
CDR3nt: TGTGCCAGCAGCCTATCGGGACAGGGCACAGATACGCAGTATTTT

d_gene: TRBD2
j_gene: TRBJ2-7
abundance: NA
v_gene: TRBV11-2
CDR3aa: CASSPDKGLAGVYEQYF
CDR3nt: TGTGCCAGCAGCCCCGATAAAGGCCTAGCGGGAGTGTACGAGCAGTACTTC

d_gene: NA
j_gene: TRBJ2-3
abundance: NA
v_gene: TRBV21-1
CDR3aa: CASSKARGSCTDTQYF
CDR3nt: TGTGCCAGCAGCAAAGCGCGAGGGTCCTGCACAGATACGCAGTATTTT

d_gene: TRBD1
j_gene: TRBJ1-1
abundance: once
v_gene: TRBV28
CDR3aa: CASSFARGRFDAFF
CDR3nt: TGTGCCAGCAGTTTCGCTAGGGGGCGGTTTGACGCTTTCTTT

d_gene: NA
j_gene: TRBJ1-6
abundance: NA
v_gene: TRBV15
CDR3aa: CATSPGGSSYNSPLHF
CDR3nt: TGTGCCACCAGTCCCGGAGGGAGCTCCTATAATTCACCCCTCCACTTT

d_gene: NA
j_gene: TRBJ2-4
abundance: once
v_gene: TRBV3-1/TRBV3-2
CDR3aa: CASSQDRDWLQYF
CDR3nt: TGTGCCAGCAGCCAAGATAGGGACTGGCTTCAGTACTTC

d_gene: NA
j_gene: TRBJ2-7
abundance: NA
v_gene: TRBV3-1/TRBV3-2
CDR3aa: CASSQARGEQYF
CDR3nt: TGTGCCAGCAGCCAAGCTAGGGGCGAGCAGTACTTC

d_gene: NA
j_gene: TRBJ1-2
abundance: once
v_gene: TRBV29-1
CDR3aa: CSVAQPVGTYGYTF
CDR3nt: TGCAGCGTTGCACAGCCCGTCGGTACTTATGGCTACACCTTC

d_gene: NA
j_gene: TRBJ1-5
abundance: NA
v_gene: TRBV3-1/TRBV3-2
CDR3aa: CASSQALENQPQHF
CDR3nt: TGTGCCAGCAGCCAGGCCTTGGAGAATCAGCCCCAGCATTTT

d_gene: NA
j_gene: TRBJ2-3
abundance: NA
v_gene: TRBV7-3
CDR3aa: CASSFGVGTDTQYF
CDR3nt: TGTGCCAGCAGCTTCGGGGTGGGCACAGATACGCAGTATTTT